This T cell receptor beta chain came from a study of T cells in Graves' hyperthyroidism and ophthalmopathy. Germline V CDR1 and CDR2: LGHDT, YNNKEL (reference sequence). The CDR3 contains 18 residues. J lost 2 bases, V lost 1 base, and 9 bases had no gene match. This clonotype was counted many times. The investigators amplified TCR beta CDR3 regions from RNA transcripts. An initial round of RT-PCR targeting the TCR CDR3 relied on the HTBI primer set. A single record per CDR3 protein comes from TCRdb applying MiXCR to the multiplex PCR reads. Among 540,000 or so distinct CDR3 sequences listed, around a sixth were seen once.

This clonotype was sampled from a woman aged 25 to 39 with Graves' hyperthyroidism. Sequencing was done on a sample of blood. The V gene is TRBV3-1, the J gene TRBJ2-7; the match to TRBD2 covers 12 bases. CDR3 bases: TGTGCCAGCAGCCAAGTTCTCCTAGCGGGAGGGGGGACCTACGAGCAGTACTTC. It translates to CASSQVLLAGGGTYEQYF.